Listed below are T cell receptor beta chains from one sample, sequenced in a study of monozygotic twins with inflammatory bowel disease. For each CDR3 protein, TCRdb gives one entry from its re-call of the 5' RACE reads, without DNA. Its clone listing holds roughly 200,000 distinct CDR3 sequences. What was sequenced was blood. The source is a human donor with ulcerative colitis or Crohn's disease, or a healthy co-twin of an affected twin (not recorded which). Each CDR3 is given with its conserved first and last residue.

J: TRBJ1-5; V: TRBV7-8; CDR3: CASSGDYSNQPQHF
J: TRBJ2-6; V: TRBV11-2; CDR3: CASSFLQGYISGANVLTF
J: TRBJ2-1; V: TRBV7-9; CDR3: CASSSGDRLDEQFF
J: TRBJ1-3; V: TRBV7-8; CDR3: CASTSGVPGNTIYF
J: TRBJ2-2; V: TRBV7-9; CDR3: CASSSLGRVGTGELFF
J: TRBJ1-1; V: TRBV5-5; CDR3: CASSPDRDTEAFF
J: TRBJ2-7; V: TRBV6-5; CDR3: CASFGTGPEQYF
J: TRBJ2-7; V: TRBV6-5; CDR3: CASSYSGGEQYF
J: TRBJ1-5; V: TRBV10-3; CDR3: CAISIDRGSNQPQHF
J: TRBJ2-2; V: TRBV2; CDR3: CASSSTGGVRTGELFF
J: TRBJ1-1; V: TRBV29-1; CDR3: CSVAPTGNAFF
J: TRBJ1-6; V: TRBV20-1; CDR3: CSAPRTVSSYNSPLHF
J: TRBJ1-5; V: TRBV12-3/TRBV12-4; CDR3: CASRRAEYQPQHF
J: TRBJ1-4; V: TRBV20-1; CDR3: CSARDLRGAIQGNEKLFF